Listed below are T cell receptor beta chains from one sample, sequenced in a study of pediatric ulcerative colitis. Libraries were prepared by immunoSEQ multiplex PCR; TCRdb keeps only in-frame clonotypes and omits some of them. The profile shows 60,000 to 75,000 clones, 77% of them singletons. Sample: blood. Receptors were obtained from a boy under 18 with moderate ulcerative colitis. The conserved cysteine and the conserved F or W are not part of the CDR3 here. Fields, in order: V gene, CDR3 protein.

V: TRBV6-5; CDR3: ASSSPGVRGEKLF
V: TRBV7-2; CDR3: ASSLTSGSDEQF
V: TRBV7-8; CDR3: ASSGRDRETYEQY
V: TRBV29-1; CDR3: SVEGLPRNNAEAF
V: TRBV6-7; CDR3: ASSSRGGLISSTDTQY
V: TRBV5-1; CDR3: ASSATASGTYEQY
V: TRBV2; CDR3: ASSLSPLASSTDTQY
V: TRBV5-4; CDR3: ASSPGLAGAKDEQF
V: TRBV29-1; CDR3: SVESRADNLQETQY
V: TRBV13; CDR3: ASSTLGQGRTEAF
V: TRBV11-2; CDR3: ASSPTVYEQY
V: TRBV5-6; CDR3: ASSFTGTNQETQY
V: TRBV19; CDR3: ASSTDSTGNTIY
V: TRBV7-2; CDR3: ASSLATEAF
V: TRBV12-2; CDR3: ASRLTGATYEQY
V: TRBV4-2; CDR3: ASSQDKPGQGNTEAF
V: TRBV5-1; CDR3: ASSLEGTGSTEAF
V: TRBV7-2; CDR3: ASRQDRRTEAF
V: TRBV2; CDR3: ASRRGGVNTEAF
V: TRBV2; CDR3: ASSVYGGYEQY
V: TRBV7-9; CDR3: ASSLVGNYNEQF
V: TRBV11-2; CDR3: ASSLRGTEAF
V: TRBV21-1; CDR3: ASSRILQAASSYNEQF
V: TRBV5-1; CDR3: ASSLARGVGHTEAF
V: TRBV2; CDR3: ASSDWGPGANVLT
V: TRBV5-1; CDR3: ASSFGPDKEAF
V: TRBV4-1; CDR3: ASSQDYLRVDYGYT
V: TRBV2; CDR3: ASSEEQITGELF
V: TRBV29-1; CDR3: SVEPGWGGASSNYGYT
V: TRBV2; CDR3: ASSDRGNNWHQPQH
V: TRBV27; CDR3: ASSFSLGGGNQPQH
V: TRBV5-8; CDR3: ASSLRPGSNTEAF
V: TRBV14; CDR3: ASSEWGNTEAF
V: TRBV6-1; CDR3: ASSEGQGFGGYT
V: TRBV4-3; CDR3: ASSQETGPFTPYT
V: TRBV5-4; CDR3: ASSLDASGYEQY
V: TRBV5-5; CDR3: ASSQGPTYQPQH
V: TRBV7-7; CDR3: ASSPRGGELF
V: TRBV5-1; CDR3: ASSRDTEAF
V: TRBV9; CDR3: ASSARNWGGYT
V: TRBV7-2; CDR3: ASSYSEGSLAEQY